A selection of T cell receptor beta chains follows, all from one sample in a study of regulatory T cells in long-lasting Graves disease. Using its own MiXCR run on the multiplex PCR reads, TCRdb lists one record per CDR3 protein. The data show roughly 470,000 distinct CDR3 sequences, roughly 20% seen once. The sequencing here drew on peripheral blood mononuclear cells (PBMCs), taken when the disease was refractory, from a patient treated with antithyroid drugs. The receptors here all came from a female donor with Graves disease. CDR3s include the opening cysteine and the closing phenylalanine or tryptophan. A D gene is named only where the DNA matches it firmly. Clone size is stated in some rows and not others, as once, few, many or a class when expanded.

d_gene: .; v_gene: TRBV27; abundance: many; j_gene: TRBJ2-7; CDR3nt: TGTGCCAGCAGTTCTGCCGGGATAGTGTACGAGCAGTACTTC; CDR3aa: CASSSAGIVYEQYF
d_gene: TRBD1; v_gene: TRBV5-1; abundance: .; j_gene: TRBJ2-7; CDR3nt: TGCGCCAGCAGCTCCGGACAGGGCCCCCCCTACGAGCAGTACTTC; CDR3aa: CASSSGQGPPYEQYF
d_gene: .; v_gene: TRBV15; abundance: .; j_gene: TRBJ1-6; CDR3nt: TGTGCCACCAGCAGAGATCTTGGAGGACGGGGACCAGCGAATTCACCCCTCCACTTT; CDR3aa: CATSRDLGGRGPANSPLHF
d_gene: TRBD2; v_gene: TRBV11-2; abundance: .; j_gene: TRBJ2-1; CDR3nt: TGTGCCAGCAGCCCGGGACTAGCGGGTTACCGGCGCAATGAGCAGTTCTTC; CDR3aa: CASSPGLAGYRRNEQFF
d_gene: TRBD1; v_gene: TRBV28; abundance: many; j_gene: TRBJ1-2; CDR3nt: TGTGCCAGCACAGATGGACAGGAACGTTATGGCTACACCTTC; CDR3aa: CASTDGQERYGYTF
d_gene: .; v_gene: TRBV15; abundance: few; j_gene: TRBJ2-1; CDR3nt: TGTGCCACCAGCAGAGGAATCCAAGGTTTCGAGCAGTTCTTC; CDR3aa: CATSRGIQGFEQFF
d_gene: .; v_gene: TRBV20-1; abundance: .; j_gene: TRBJ2-7; CDR3nt: TGCAGTGCTAGAGAGGGGTTTATCTACGAGCAGTACTTC; CDR3aa: CSAREGFIYEQYF
d_gene: .; v_gene: TRBV20-1; abundance: few; j_gene: TRBJ2-7; CDR3nt: TGCAGTGCTAATGGCCTAGCGTACTCCTACGAGCAGTACTTC; CDR3aa: CSANGLAYSYEQYF
d_gene: .; v_gene: TRBV6-2/TRBV6-3; abundance: few; j_gene: TRBJ2-7; CDR3nt: TGTGCCAGCAGTCCGCTCGGCGAGCAGTACTTC; CDR3aa: CASSPLGEQYF
d_gene: .; v_gene: TRBV7-9; abundance: many; j_gene: TRBJ1-2; CDR3nt: TGTGCCAGCAGCTTAGGGGCGGGTGTGAGCTATGGCTACACCTTC; CDR3aa: CASSLGAGVSYGYTF
d_gene: .; v_gene: TRBV4-1; abundance: .; j_gene: TRBJ2-7; CDR3nt: TGCGCCAGCAGCCAAGACCTCACCTACGAGCAGTACTTC; CDR3aa: CASSQDLTYEQYF
d_gene: TRBD1; v_gene: TRBV10-3; abundance: few; j_gene: TRBJ2-2; CDR3nt: TGTGCCATCAGTGATCCACAGGGGGCGACCACCGGGGAGCTGTTTTTT; CDR3aa: CAISDPQGATTGELFF
d_gene: TRBD1; v_gene: TRBV30; abundance: .; j_gene: TRBJ1-1; CDR3nt: TGTGCCTGGGCGACAGGGATGAGCACTGAAGCTTTCTTT; CDR3aa: CAWATGMSTEAFF
d_gene: .; v_gene: TRBV2; abundance: many; j_gene: TRBJ2-7; CDR3nt: TGTGCCAGCAGGGTTGGACCGCTCCCCGAGCAGTACTTC; CDR3aa: CASRVGPLPEQYF
d_gene: .; v_gene: TRBV19; abundance: few; j_gene: TRBJ2-6; CDR3nt: TGTGCCAGTATTGGGTTCTCTGGGGCCAACGTCCTGACTTTC; CDR3aa: CASIGFSGANVLTF
d_gene: .; v_gene: TRBV27; abundance: many; j_gene: TRBJ2-5; CDR3nt: TGTGCCAGCAGTTACAGGGCAGCGGAGACCCAGTACTTC; CDR3aa: CASSYRAAETQYF
d_gene: .; v_gene: TRBV28; abundance: many; j_gene: TRBJ2-5; CDR3nt: TGTGCCAGCAGTCCCCCCCGGGGGTTCCCCCGAGAGACCCAGTACTTC; CDR3aa: CASSPPRGFPRETQYF
d_gene: TRBD1; v_gene: TRBV30; abundance: few; j_gene: TRBJ2-5; CDR3nt: TGTGCCTGCTCGACAGGGATGGAGACCCAGTACTTC; CDR3aa: CACSTGMETQYF
d_gene: .; v_gene: TRBV3-1; abundance: .; j_gene: TRBJ1-1; CDR3nt: TGTGCCAGCCGCCTTGAGATGGGCACTGAAGCTTTCTTT; CDR3aa: CASRLEMGTEAFF
d_gene: .; v_gene: TRBV5-1; abundance: .; j_gene: TRBJ2-2; CDR3nt: TGCGCCAGCAGCTTGTTCGGGAGAGGAGCCGGGGAGCTGTTTTTT; CDR3aa: CASSLFGRGAGELFF
d_gene: TRBD1; v_gene: TRBV28; abundance: few; j_gene: TRBJ1-4; CDR3nt: TGTGCCAGCAGCCAAGGGACAGGGAGGGAAAAACTGTTTTTT; CDR3aa: CASSQGTGREKLFF
d_gene: .; v_gene: TRBV3-1; abundance: .; j_gene: TRBJ2-7; CDR3nt: TGTGCCAACAGCCAGGCCCTAACCCCGTCGAGCTACGAGCAGTACTTC; CDR3aa: CANSQALTPSSYEQYF
d_gene: TRBD1; v_gene: TRBV28; abundance: many; j_gene: TRBJ2-6; CDR3nt: TGTGCCAGCAGGGTGACAGGGGGCCCGTCTGGGGCCAACGTCCTGACTTTC; CDR3aa: CASRVTGGPSGANVLTF
d_gene: TRBD1; v_gene: TRBV4-2; abundance: few; j_gene: TRBJ1-4; CDR3nt: TGTGCCAGCAGCCAAGTTGGGACAGCTCTAACTAATGAAAAACTGTTTTTT; CDR3aa: CASSQVGTALTNEKLFF
d_gene: .; v_gene: TRBV9; abundance: many; j_gene: TRBJ1-2; CDR3nt: TGTGCCAGCAGCGGGACGAGGGGGGAGGACTATGGCTACACCTTC; CDR3aa: CASSGTRGEDYGYTF
d_gene: .; v_gene: TRBV6-1; abundance: few; j_gene: TRBJ2-7; CDR3nt: TGTGCCAGCAGGACCTACAGGGTCTCCTACGAGCAGTACTTC; CDR3aa: CASRTYRVSYEQYF
d_gene: .; v_gene: TRBV2; abundance: .; j_gene: TRBJ2-7; CDR3nt: TGTGCCAGCAGTGACCCCACGCTGGCTCCTCGGCTCGCGCAGTACTTC; CDR3aa: CASSDPTLAPRLAQYF
d_gene: TRBD2; v_gene: TRBV27; abundance: few; j_gene: TRBJ2-7; CDR3nt: TGTGCCAGCTCGGCTTCGCGGACTAGCGGCTACGAGCAGTACTTC; CDR3aa: CASSASRTSGYEQYF
d_gene: TRBD2; v_gene: TRBV25-1; abundance: .; j_gene: TRBJ2-2; CDR3nt: TGTGCCAGCAGTGCCGGCTTCCTAGCGGGAGATACCGGGGATCTGTTTTTT; CDR3aa: CASSAGFLAGDTGDLFF
d_gene: TRBD1; v_gene: TRBV9; abundance: .; j_gene: TRBJ2-7; CDR3nt: TGTGCCAGCAGCGGCCGGGACAGGGGCAACGAGCAGTACTTC; CDR3aa: CASSGRDRGNEQYF
d_gene: .; v_gene: TRBV6-1; abundance: .; j_gene: TRBJ2-1; CDR3nt: TGTGCCAGCGCCAGGGCTTCCTGCAATGAGCAGTTCTTC; CDR3aa: CASARASCNEQFF
d_gene: .; v_gene: TRBV20-1; abundance: few; j_gene: TRBJ2-7; CDR3nt: TGCAGTGCTAGAAAAAACTACGAGCAGTACTTC; CDR3aa: CSARKNYEQYF
d_gene: TRBD1; v_gene: TRBV28; abundance: many; j_gene: TRBJ1-1; CDR3nt: TGTGCCAGCATTAAACAGGGGGCTAGGAACACTGAAGCTTTCTTT; CDR3aa: CASIKQGARNTEAFF